This T cell receptor beta chain stems from a study of OX40 agonist ivuxolimab in advanced cancers. Using immunoSEQ multiplex PCR, the repertoire was profiled, and TCRdb retains in-frame clones only, with some absent. The sample records roughly 58,000 clones, more than 65% being singletons. This clone turned up a few times. This CDR3 is 14 amino acids long. In germline, CDR1 is SGHAT, CDR2 FQDESV (reference sequence). The receptor was isolated from an adult with an advanced solid tumor such as melanoma, head and neck, liver or kidney cancer. V usage is TRBV11-1 and J usage is TRBJ2-3; TRBD2 matches 10 bases. The sample was CD4+ or CD8+ T cells sorted from blood, taken in a trial of the OX40 agonist ivuxolimab. CDR3 in amino acids: CAASGTSVPDTQYF. The CDR3 region has the DNA TGTGCAGCCTCGGGGACTAGCGTTCCAGATACGCAGTATTTT.